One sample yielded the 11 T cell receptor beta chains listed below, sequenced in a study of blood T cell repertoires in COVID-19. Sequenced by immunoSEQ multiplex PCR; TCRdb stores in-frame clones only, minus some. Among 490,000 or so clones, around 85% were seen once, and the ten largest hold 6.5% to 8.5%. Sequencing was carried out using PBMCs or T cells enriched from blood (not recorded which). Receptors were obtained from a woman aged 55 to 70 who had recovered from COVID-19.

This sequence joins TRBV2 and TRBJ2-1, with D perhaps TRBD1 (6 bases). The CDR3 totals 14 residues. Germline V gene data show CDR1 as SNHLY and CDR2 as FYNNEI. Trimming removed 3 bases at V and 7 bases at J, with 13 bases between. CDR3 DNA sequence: TGTGCCAGCAGTGACAGGGGTTTCGGGAATGAGCAGTTCTTC. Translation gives CASSDRGFGNEQFF.

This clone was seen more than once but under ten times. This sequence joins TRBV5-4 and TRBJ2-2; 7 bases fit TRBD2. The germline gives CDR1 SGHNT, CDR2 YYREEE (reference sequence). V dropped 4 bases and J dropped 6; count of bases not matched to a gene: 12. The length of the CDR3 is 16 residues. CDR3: CASSRGGRGDPGELFF. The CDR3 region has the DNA TGTGCCAGCAGCCGGGGAGGGCGGGGAGATCCCGGGGAGCTGTTTTTT.

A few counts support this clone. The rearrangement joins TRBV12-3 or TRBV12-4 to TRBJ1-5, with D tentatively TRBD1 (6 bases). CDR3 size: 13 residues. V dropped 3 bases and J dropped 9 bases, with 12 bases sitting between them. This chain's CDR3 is CASSLTGYGPQHF. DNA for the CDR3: TGTGCCAGCAGTTTGACAGGCTACGGGCCCCAGCATTTT.

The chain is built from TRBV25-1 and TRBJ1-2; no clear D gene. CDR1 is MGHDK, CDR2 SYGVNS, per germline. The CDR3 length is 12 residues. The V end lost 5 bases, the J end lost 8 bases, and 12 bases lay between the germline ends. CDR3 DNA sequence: TGTGCCAGCAGTCACACATGGGAGGGCTACACCTTC. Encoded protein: CASSHTWEGYTF.

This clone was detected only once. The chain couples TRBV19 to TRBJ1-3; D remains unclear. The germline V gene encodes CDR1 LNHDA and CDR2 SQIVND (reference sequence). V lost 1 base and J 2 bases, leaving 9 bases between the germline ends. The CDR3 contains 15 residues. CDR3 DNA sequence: TGTGCCAGTAGTATAGGGCCCGAGGCTGGAAACACCATATATTTT. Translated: CASSIGPEAGNTIYF.

The CDR3 reads CASSYYHCDRHGEQYV. The CDR3 DNA sequence: TGTGCCAGCAGCTATTACCACTGTGACAGGCACGGCGAGCAGTACGTC. The chain combines TRBV7-9 with TRBJ2-7, with a possible D match to TRBD1 (6 bases). Per germline, CDR1 SEHNR and CDR2 FQNEAQ (reference sequence). Trimming removed 4 bases from V and 6 bases from J, with 22 bases in between. This CDR3 is built from 16 residues.

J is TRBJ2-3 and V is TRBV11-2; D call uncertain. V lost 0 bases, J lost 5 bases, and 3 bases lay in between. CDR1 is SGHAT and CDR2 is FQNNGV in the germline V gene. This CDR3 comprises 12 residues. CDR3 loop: CASSLDLDTQYF. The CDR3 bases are TGTGCCAGCAGCTTAGATCTAGATACGCAGTATTTT.

CDR3 protein: CASSWSQAGQPQHF. The CDR3 DNA is TGTGCCAGCAGCTGGTCTCAGGCTGGTCAGCCCCAGCATTTT. The chain carries TRBV5-6 and TRBJ1-5; no clear D gene. This CDR3 has 14 residues. Germline V gives CDR1 SGHDT, CDR2 YYEEEE. The ends were cut back, 3 bases at V and 6 bases at J, with 13 bases in the middle.

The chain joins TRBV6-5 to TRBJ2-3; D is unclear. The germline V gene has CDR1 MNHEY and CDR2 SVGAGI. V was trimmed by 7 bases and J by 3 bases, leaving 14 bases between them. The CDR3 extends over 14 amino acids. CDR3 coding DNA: TGTGCCAGCAAAACTATAATCGGGACAGATACGCAGTATTTT. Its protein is CASKTIIGTDTQYF.

The CDR3, as DNA: TGTGCCAGCAATCAGGGGAACACTGAAGCTTTCTTT. Translating gives CASNQGNTEAFF. The chain uses TRBV2 and TRBJ1-1; D perhaps matches TRBD1 (5 bases). The V end was cut by 7 bases, the J end by 1 base, with 7 bases between. The CDR3 has 12 residues. Germline assignment: CDR1 SNHLY and CDR2 FYNNEI.

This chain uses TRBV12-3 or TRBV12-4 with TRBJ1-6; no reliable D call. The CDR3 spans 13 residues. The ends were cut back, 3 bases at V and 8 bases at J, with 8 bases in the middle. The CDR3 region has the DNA TGTGCCAGCAGTTTGAGCGCAGATTCACCCCTCCACTTT. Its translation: CASSLSADSPLHF.